The 10 T cell receptor beta chains below come from one sample, sequenced in a study of OX40 agonist ivuxolimab in advanced cancers. Clones were read by immunoSEQ multiplex PCR, and TCRdb kept only the in-frame ones, dropping some. Counted here are roughly 37,000 clones, 74% occurring once; the ten biggest clones make up approximately 17%. The sequenced sample was CD4+ or CD8+ T cells sorted from blood, obtained in a trial of the OX40 agonist ivuxolimab. Receptors originate from an adult with an advanced solid tumor such as melanoma, head and neck, liver or kidney cancer.

V is TRBV30 and J is TRBJ1-2, with D possibly being TRBD1 (6 bases). Trimming shortened V by 5 bases and J by 10 bases, and 17 bases separated the two germline ends. Germline CDR1 reads GTSNPN; CDR2 reads SVGIG (reference sequence). There are 12 residues in the CDR3. The CDR3, as DNA: TGTGCCTGGTATACAGGGTTTTTGCACTACACCTTC. This translates into CAWYTGFLHYTF.

This chain links TRBV7-9 with TRBJ1-6, with TRBD1 matching over 7 bases. This CDR3 has 15 residues. Losses at the gene ends were 3 bases for V and 6 bases for J; bases not matched to a gene: 5. Germline lookup yields CDR1 SEHNR and CDR2 FQNEAQ (reference sequence). The CDR3 DNA follows: TGTGCCAGCAGCTTTTCCGACAGGGTTAATTCACCCCTCCACTTT. Protein: CASSFSDRVNSPLHF.

Only a few counts were recorded for this clone. The CDR3 sequence is CASSLSGDEQYF. The CDR3 DNA reads TGTGCCAGCAGCTTGTCTGGGGACGAGCAGTACTTC. The chain joins TRBV5-6 to TRBJ2-7; D remains ambiguous. The germline V and J ends were trimmed by 1 base and 5 bases, with 7 bases remaining between them. CDR3 length: 12 residues. Germline lookup yields CDR1 SGHDT and CDR2 YYEEEE.

The V gene is TRBV6-1, the J gene TRBJ1-1; D not certain. With 7 bases removed from V and 0 bases from J, the gap between germline ends came to 9 bases. The CDR3 is 13 residues long. Germline-derived CDR1 and CDR2 are MNHNS and SASEGT. The CDR3 region has the DNA TGTGCCAGCACTCAGTCACTGAACACTGAAGCTTTCTTT. Its translation is CASTQSLNTEAFF.

The chain recombines TRBV18 with TRBJ1-1, with a weak D call TRBD1 (6 bases). Germline CDR1 reads KGHSH; CDR2 reads LQKENI. This CDR3 has 16 amino acids. V lost 1 base to trimming and J lost 5 bases, with 17 bases between them. CDR3 loop: CASSPRLGGAWTEAFF. The CDR3 DNA is TGTGCCAGCTCACCACGGCTAGGGGGGGCCTGGACTGAAGCTTTCTTT.

This clone was picked up a small number of times. The chain uses TRBV28 and TRBJ1-2, with D possibly TRBD1 on 6 matching bases. The germline V gene encodes CDR1 MDHEN and CDR2 SYDVKM. With 5 bases removed from V and 2 bases from J, the gap between germline ends came to 18 bases. CDR3 length: 16 residues. CDR3 sequence: CASSKSGTILNYGYTF. CDR3 nucleotides: TGTGCCAGCAGTAAGTCCGGGACAATACTAAACTATGGCTACACCTTC.

This clone came up a few times. The J gene is TRBJ2-2, the V gene TRBV6-5, with D possibly being TRBD1 (8 bases). This CDR3 spans 15 amino acids. Trimming took off 6 bases at V and 4 bases at J, with 15 bases between the two ends. Germline CDR1 is MNHEY and CDR2 is SVGAGI. CDR3 nucleotide sequence: TGTGCCAGCAGCCCTACAGGGGGGGGCACCGGGGAGCTGTTTTTT. Residues: CASSPTGGGTGELFF.

This CDR3 is CASSQSWVAGAREQYV. CDR3 nucleotides: TGCGCCAGCAGCCAGTCGTGGGTGGCCGGGGCAAGGGAGCAGTACGTC. The chain combines TRBV4-1 with TRBJ2-7; D may correspond to TRBD1 or TRBD2 (5 bases each). From germline, CDR1 is MGHRA and CDR2 YSYEKL. V dropped 3 bases and J dropped 7 bases, with 22 bases sitting between them. The CDR3 sequence is 16 residues long.

The V and J genes are TRBV2 and TRBJ2-3, with D hard to call. In germline, CDR1 is SNHLY, CDR2 FYNNEI. Deletions cut 6 bases from V and 0 bases from J, with 7 bases between. The CDR3 has 13 amino acids. CDR3 sequence reads: CASSKWSTDTQYF. The CDR3 nucleotides read TGTGCCAGCAGCAAATGGAGCACAGATACGCAGTATTTT.

The table lists this clone with a few counts. This chain connects TRBV5-1 to TRBJ2-7; 8 bases line up with TRBD1. Germline loops: CDR1 SGHRS, CDR2 YFSETQ. The length of the CDR3 is 14 residues. J gave up 4 bases and V 2 bases, and 5 bases lay outside the gene matches. CDR3 in amino acids: CASSFGTGRYEQYF. Here the CDR3 DNA reads TGCGCCAGCAGCTTCGGGACAGGACGATACGAGCAGTACTTC. Combining the CDR3 with reference TRBV5-1 and TRBJ2-7 gives the whole variable domain KAGVTQTPRYLIKTRGQQVTLSCSPISGHRSVSWYQQTPGQGLQFLFEYFSETQRNKGNFPGRFSGRQFSNSRSEMNVSTLELGDSALYLCASSFGTGRYEQYFGPGTRLTVT.